Shown below are 13 T cell receptor beta chains from a single sample sequenced in a study of blood T cell repertoires in COVID-19. Generated by immunoSEQ multiplex PCR, the TCRdb table keeps only in-frame clones and is missing some. The sample includes under 200,000 clones, almost 90% seen only once; the top ten take about 1.7%. Sequencing input: peripheral blood. The source is a man between 18 and 35 years old with active or convalescent COVID-19.

The chain recombines TRBV18 with TRBJ1-1, with TRBD1 as a possible D gene (5 bases). This CDR3 contains 15 residues. CDR1 and CDR2 (germline): KGHSH, LQKENI. Trimming removed 4 bases from V and 0 bases from J, with 12 bases in between. CDR3 sequence (DNA): TGTGCCAGCTCACTGACAGATCAAATGAACACTGAAGCTTTCTTT. It translates to CASSLTDQMNTEAFF.

V usage is TRBV19 and J usage is TRBJ1-1; unclear D gene. The CDR3 has 14 residues. Between the trimmed V and J ends, which lost 7 bases and 3 bases, there was a span of 15 bases. The V gene's germline CDR1 is LNHDA and CDR2 SQIVND (reference sequence). CDR3 in DNA: TGTGCCAGTATTCAGCGGGCAGAAGACACTGAAGCTTTCTTT. It encodes CASIQRAEDTEAFF.

This clone was picked up a small number of times. The rearrangement joins TRBV4-1 to TRBJ1-5; 10 bases match TRBD1. Germline V lookup: CDR1 MGHRA, CDR2 YSYEKL. V lost 1 base and J lost 2; bases outside the gene matches: 2. This CDR3 has 16 amino acids. The CDR3 DNA sequence: TGCGCCAGCAGCCAAGTGGGGACAGGGGGCAATCAGCCCCAGCATTTT. This sequence encodes CASSQVGTGGNQPQHF.

The CDR3 bases are TGTGCCAGCAGCTTAACAGCTTCGGGGTGGAATGAGCAGTTCTTC. Its protein is CASSLTASGWNEQFF. The V call is TRBV7-3, the J call TRBJ2-1; D might be TRBD2 (5 bases). V was pared by 0 bases and J by 7 bases, with 13 bases between. Germline values: CDR1 SGHTA, CDR2 FQGTGA. CDR3 length equals 15 residues.

The table lists this clone with a few counts. J is TRBJ1-4 and V is TRBV6-5, with D possibly TRBD1 on 5 matching bases. The germline CDR1 and CDR2 sequences are MNHEY and SVGAGI. Trimming left V 6 bases short and J 8 bases short, with 13 bases between. The CDR3 is 13 residues long. The CDR3 sequence is CASSRSGEEKLFF. Here the CDR3 DNA reads TGTGCCAGCAGCCGCTCGGGGGAAGAAAAACTGTTTTTT.

This chain connects TRBV4-3 to TRBJ2-5, with 10 bases matching TRBD1. Germline trimming cut 0 bases from V and 3 bases from J; bases unmatched to any gene: 10. Germline V gene lookup returns CDR1 LGHNA and CDR2 YSLEER. This CDR3 contains 18 residues. CDR3 region: CASSQDGLGTGEKETQYF. Written as DNA, the CDR3 is TGCGCCAGCAGCCAAGATGGGCTCGGGACAGGGGAAAAAGAGACCCAGTACTTC.

This clone occurred once. The V call is TRBV6-4, the J call TRBJ2-3; 10 positions agree with TRBD2. V gave up 2 bases and J gave up 4 bases; unmatched junction bases: 3. Germline V gene sequence: CDR1 MRHNA, CDR2 SNTAGT. The CDR3 runs to 15 residues. The CDR3 coding sequence is TGTGCCAGCAGTGACGGAGCGGGAGGGGCAGATACGCAGTATTTT. Amino acid sequence: CASSDGAGGADTQYF.

The chain carries TRBV30 and TRBJ2-1, with D tentatively TRBD2 (5 bases). CDR1 and CDR2 from the germline V gene are GTSNPN and SVGIG (reference sequence). The CDR3 has 17 amino acids. V lost 2 bases and J 0 bases, leaving 17 bases between the germline ends. The CDR3 bases are TGTGCCTGGAGTCCCCCCCTCGGGGAGAGCTCCTACAATGAGCAGTTCTTC. It translates to CAWSPPLGESSYNEQFF.

The rearrangement joins TRBV19 to TRBJ2-7; 13 bases match TRBD2. Germline values: CDR1 LNHDA, CDR2 SQIVND (reference sequence). The CDR3 sequence is 15 residues long. Trimming took 4 bases from V and 5 from J; bases not matched to a gene: 5. The CDR3 loop reads CASSRTSGGFHEQYF. The CDR3 DNA sequence: TGTGCCAGTAGTAGGACTAGCGGGGGTTTCCACGAGCAGTACTTC.

CDR3 bases: TGTGCCAGCAGTTACAGGGAGAATCAGCCCCAGCATTTT. Encoded protein: CASSYRENQPQHF. This sequence joins TRBV6-6 and TRBJ1-5; D gene ambiguous. Germline loops: CDR1 MNHNY, CDR2 SVGAGI (reference sequence). V was trimmed by 2 bases and J by 4 bases, leaving 6 bases between them. This CDR3 has 13 residues.

This clone was recorded once. CDR3 residues: CASSGTGEGLRNTEAFF. The CDR3 DNA is TGCGCCAGCAGCGGGACAGGGGAAGGTTTGAGAAACACTGAAGCTTTCTTT. The chain links TRBV5-1 to TRBJ1-1; 10 nucleotides agree with TRBD1. Germline CDR1 reads SGHRS; CDR2 reads YFSETQ. J lost 2 bases, V lost 4 bases, and 11 bases had no gene match. The CDR3 has 17 amino acids.

A word on this clone: Because the CDR3 is missing its conserved closing phenylalanine or tryptophan, this is likely a read error. V is TRBV5-1 and J is TRBJ2-4; 9 bases line up with TRBD2. The V and J ends lost 4 bases and 2 bases, in that order; junction bases with no gene match: 7. The CDR3 is made up of 16 amino acids. The germline V gene encodes CDR1 SGHRS and CDR2 YFSETQ. The CDR3 protein is CASSPIAGDSKNIQYL. CDR3 nucleotides: TGCGCCAGCAGCCCGATAGCGGGAGATTCCAAAAACATTCAGTACCTC.

This clone was seen a single time. V is TRBV3-1 (or the pseudogene TRBV3-2) and J is TRBJ1-2; D is possibly TRBD1 (5 bases). V dropped 1 base and J dropped 2 bases, with 11 bases sitting between them. Germline CDR1 LGHDT, CDR2 YNNKEL (reference sequence). The CDR3 contains 15 residues. The CDR3, as DNA: TGTGCCAGCAGCCAAGCCCTGGGGGGAAACTATGGCTACACCTTC. Translated: CASSQALGGNYGYTF.